Listed here are 19 T cell receptor beta chains from one sample, sequenced in a study of blood T cell repertoires in COVID-19. Libraries were prepared by immunoSEQ multiplex PCR; TCRdb keeps only in-frame clonotypes and omits some of them. Altogether 200,000 to 250,000 clones are present, around 86% being singletons, with the ten largest covering roughly an eighth. The sequenced sample consisted of peripheral blood. These receptors were taken from a man older than 75 with acute or convalescent COVID-19.

This clone was recorded a few times. The chain recombines TRBV6-1 with TRBJ1-2; D remains ambiguous. The CDR3 is 14 residues long. The ends were cut back, 0 bases at V and 1 base at J, with 6 bases in the middle. Germline V gene lookup returns CDR1 MNHNS and CDR2 SASEGT. The CDR3 reads CASSEAPGNYGYTF. CDR3 bases: TGTGCCAGCAGTGAAGCGCCCGGTAACTATGGCTACACCTTC.

The gene calls are TRBV18 and TRBJ1-5; D uncertain. This CDR3 has 13 amino acids. The germline V and J ends were trimmed by 4 bases and 1 base, with 5 bases remaining between them. CDR1 and CDR2 from the germline V gene are KGHSH and LQKENI. CDR3 in amino acids: CASSLESNQPQHF. The CDR3 bases are TGTGCCAGCTCACTTGAGAGCAATCAGCCCCAGCATTTT.

J is TRBJ1-5 and V is TRBV6-5; D gene ambiguous. Germline loops: CDR1 MNHEY, CDR2 SVGAGI. The V gene lost 6 bases and the J gene lost 0 bases, with 6 bases spanning the gap. This CDR3 region has 13 residues. The CDR3 bases are TGTGCCAGCAGGAGTAATAGCAATCAGCCCCAGCATTTT. It encodes CASRSNSNQPQHF.

This chain joins TRBV3-1 (or the pseudogene TRBV3-2) and TRBJ1-1; no clear D gene. V dropped 1 base and J dropped 4 bases, with 10 bases sitting between them. The CDR3 is 14 amino acids. Germline-derived CDR1 and CDR2 are LGHDT and YNNKEL (reference sequence). The CDR3 DNA reads TGTGCCAGCAGCCAAGTGGCCGCTGCCACTGAAGCTTTCTTT. Residues: CASSQVAAATEAFF.

The chain joins TRBV2 to TRBJ1-1; the D is unclear. V lost 7 bases, J lost 1 base, and 16 bases lay in between. The CDR3 is 15 amino acids. The V gene's germline CDR1 is SNHLY and CDR2 FYNNEI. For the CDR3, the DNA is TGTGCCAGCATCCGAGAGGTGGTTGGGAACACTGAAGCTTTCTTT. The encoded protein is CASIREVVGNTEAFF.

CDR3 in amino acids: CASSTGTASSGNTIYF. As DNA, the CDR3 is TGCGCCAGCAGTACCGGGACAGCAAGCTCTGGAAACACCATATATTTT. This sequence joins TRBV10-2 and TRBJ1-3; TRBD1 aligns across 7 bases. V dropped 5 bases and J dropped 0; count of bases not matched to a gene: 7. CDR1 is WSHSY, CDR2 SAAADI, per germline. CDR3 size: 16 residues.

The J gene is TRBJ2-7, the V gene TRBV5-1; tentatively, D is TRBD2 (6 bases). CDR3 size: 14 residues. The V end lost 4 bases, the J end lost 2 bases, and 13 bases lay between the germline ends. The germline V gene has CDR1 SGHRS and CDR2 YFSETQ. This chain's CDR3 is CASSGGDGPYEQYF. DNA of the CDR3: TGCGCCAGCAGCGGAGGGGACGGCCCCTACGAGCAGTACTTC.

V and J are TRBV3-1 (or the pseudogene TRBV3-2) and TRBJ2-3; 7 nucleotides match TRBD2. From germline, CDR1 is LGHDT and CDR2 YNNKEL (reference sequence). Trimming took 8 bases from V and 1 from J; bases not matched to a gene: 3. There are 13 residues in the CDR3. In nucleotides, the CDR3 is TGTGCCAGCGGGCTAGCGGGCACAGATACGCAGTATTTT. Residues: CASGLAGTDTQYF.

This clone was counted a single time. The chain is built from TRBV25-1 and TRBJ1-6; no clear D gene. Germline CDR1 is MGHDK and CDR2 is SYGVNS. The V end lost 8 bases, the J end lost 10 bases, and 15 bases lay between the germline ends. The CDR3 consists of 13 residues. Here the CDR3 reads CASEDWVGSPLHF. Written as DNA, the CDR3 is TGTGCCAGCGAAGACTGGGTTGGCTCACCCCTCCACTTT.

The chain joins TRBV18 to TRBJ2-1; 8 bases match TRBD1. V shed 6 bases and J 9 bases; nucleotides not matched to a gene: 13. CDR1 is KGHSH and CDR2 is LQKENI in the germline V gene. CDR3 length: 15 residues. CDR3 sequence reads: CASSVMTGELGEQFF. CDR3 in DNA: TGTGCCAGCTCCGTGATGACAGGGGAACTTGGTGAGCAGTTCTTC.

The gene calls are TRBV29-1 and TRBJ2-1, with 13 bases aligning to TRBD2. The CDR3 runs 14 residues. Germline CDR1 is SQVTM and CDR2 is ANQGSEA. V shed 7 bases, J shed 6 bases, and the junction held 6 bases outside the gene matches. The CDR3 DNA reads as TGCAGCGCCGTGGGACTAGCGGGACTCAATGAGCAGTTCTTC. Translated, it gives CSAVGLAGLNEQFF.

This clone was counted a single time. The same CDR3 is also encoded by other DNA sequences in this sample. This chain joins TRBV6-6 and TRBJ1-2; 8 bases are shared with TRBD1. With 5 bases clipped from V and 0 bases from J, the junction kept 2 bases outside the gene matches. Germline values: CDR1 MNHNY, CDR2 SVGAGI (reference sequence). The CDR3 length is 14 residues. The DNA of the CDR3 is TGTGCCAGCAGTACAGGGGGGGCTAACTATGGCTACACCTTC. Its protein is CASSTGGANYGYTF.

This clone was observed once. This chain links TRBV6-6 with TRBJ1-5, with D perhaps TRBD1 (6 bases). V was clipped by 6 bases and J by 3 bases, with 15 bases between them. Germline V lookup: CDR1 MNHNY, CDR2 SVGAGI (reference sequence). This CDR3 spans 15 amino acids. Here the CDR3 DNA reads TGTGCCAGCAGAGTTCGACAGGACCTCAATCAGCCCCAGCATTTT. It encodes CASRVRQDLNQPQHF.

This clone was counted a single time. The rearrangement joins TRBV5-5 to TRBJ1-1, with D unclear. Germline CDR1 reads SGHKS; CDR2 reads YYEKEE (reference sequence). The CDR3 length is 16 residues. Trimming cost V 1 base and J 1 base, with 14 bases left between them. The CDR3 sequence: CASSLSAFPENTEAFF. The CDR3 coding sequence is TGTGCCAGCAGCTTGAGCGCCTTCCCGGAGAACACTGAAGCTTTCTTT.

The rearrangement uses TRBV6-5 and TRBJ1-5, with a tentative D call TRBD1 (5 bases). Germline CDR1 reads MNHEY; CDR2 reads SVGAGI. The CDR3 has 13 amino acids. V was trimmed by 5 bases and J by 5 bases, leaving 10 bases between them. The CDR3: CASSPGQDQPQHF. In DNA form, the CDR3 reads TGTGCCAGCAGTCCAGGGCAGGATCAGCCCCAGCATTTT.

The gene calls are TRBV29-1 and TRBJ1-2; D is ambiguous. The CDR3 length is 13 residues. Trimming left V 2 bases short and J 1 base short, with 8 bases between. Per germline, CDR1 SQVTM and CDR2 ANQGSEA. CDR3 residues: CSVETISNYGYTF. CDR3 DNA sequence: TGCAGCGTTGAAACTATAAGTAACTATGGCTACACCTTC.

The genes are TRBV9 and TRBJ2-7; possible D gene TRBD1, 5 bases. V was trimmed by 3 bases and J by 3 bases, leaving 16 bases between them. The CDR3 covers 15 residues. CDR1 is SGDLS, CDR2 YYNGEE, per germline. The CDR3 protein is CASSEDSHGLYEQYF. The CDR3, as DNA: TGTGCCAGCAGCGAAGACAGTCACGGCCTCTACGAGCAGTACTTC.

The rearrangement links TRBV3-1 (or the pseudogene TRBV3-2) to TRBJ2-7, with TRBD1 matching 9 bases. V dropped 3 bases and J dropped 5; count of bases not matched to a gene: 5. The CDR3 length is 14 residues. CDR1 and CDR2 (germline): LGHDT, YNNKEL (reference sequence). Here the CDR3 reads CASSHGTGTHEQYF. The CDR3 nucleotides read TGTGCCAGCAGCCACGGGACAGGGACCCACGAGCAGTACTTC.

The chain recombines TRBV7-9 with TRBJ1-5; no reliable D call. This CDR3 comprises 18 residues. CDR1 is SEHNR and CDR2 is FQNEAQ in the germline V gene (reference sequence). V shed 5 bases and J shed 4 bases, with 24 bases lying between them. The CDR3: CASSDFREVIWFNQPQHF. CDR3 nucleotides: TGTGCCAGCAGCGACTTTCGCGAGGTTATTTGGTTTAATCAGCCCCAGCATTTT.